These T cell receptor beta chains were read from a single sample in a study of PD-1 blockade in classical Hodgkin lymphoma. TCRdb keeps only in-frame clones here, not all; method: immunoSEQ multiplex PCR. Among about 90,000 clones listed, nearly 95% were seen once. The sample here was peripheral blood mononuclear cells (PBMCs), taken before the second cycle of nivolumab. These receptors originate from a human donor with classical Hodgkin lymphoma. CDR3s leave out the opening cysteine and the closing phenylalanine or tryptophan. Each record gives: clone size, V gene, CDR3 protein. Clone size is given for some rows only: seen once, a few or many times, or a class if the clone is expanded.

clone size: NA
V gene: TRBV27
CDR3 protein: ASSWTSGRAGEQY

clone size: NA
V gene: TRBV27
CDR3 protein: ASSLTSTDTQY

clone size: NA
V gene: TRBV28
CDR3 protein: ATGTSVNNEQF

clone size: NA
V gene: TRBV6-1
CDR3 protein: ASSLTLQGHEQY

clone size: NA
V gene: TRBV27
CDR3 protein: ASSSLGDTEAF

clone size: NA
V gene: TRBV10-2
CDR3 protein: ASSDQQGLANYGYT

clone size: NA
V gene: TRBV4-2
CDR3 protein: ASSQREGLIVQETQY

clone size: NA
V gene: TRBV6-5
CDR3 protein: ASSYGESYEQY

clone size: NA
V gene: TRBV27
CDR3 protein: ASSLGQGRLRANVLT

clone size: NA
V gene: TRBV19
CDR3 protein: ASSTRDRDYNEQF

clone size: NA
V gene: TRBV19
CDR3 protein: ATQPAMNTEAF

clone size: NA
V gene: TRBV10-3
CDR3 protein: ASKSPGTSGTHEQF

clone size: NA
V gene: TRBV6-1
CDR3 protein: ASRQGMNTEAF

clone size: NA
V gene: TRBV15
CDR3 protein: ATSRDPIGELF

clone size: NA
V gene: TRBV19
CDR3 protein: ASSPEVGIREQY

clone size: NA
V gene: TRBV19
CDR3 protein: ASSPGQGAYTQY

clone size: NA
V gene: TRBV6-6
CDR3 protein: ASTGDNEQF

clone size: NA
V gene: TRBV30
CDR3 protein: AWSDWDRGDYGYT

clone size: NA
V gene: TRBV7-2
CDR3 protein: ASSWGYGANEQY

clone size: NA
V gene: TRBV6-5
CDR3 protein: ASSLGPSPGELF

clone size: NA
V gene: TRBV7-9
CDR3 protein: ASSPVGREIYEQY

clone size: NA
V gene: TRBV28
CDR3 protein: ASSTQGFSGDEQF

clone size: NA
V gene: TRBV7-9
CDR3 protein: ASSTWTSGIASYNEQF

clone size: NA
V gene: TRBV6-5
CDR3 protein: ASSLGRYGYT

clone size: NA
V gene: TRBV5-6
CDR3 protein: ASSFKKGNPYEQY

clone size: NA
V gene: TRBV7-6
CDR3 protein: ASSPGTGRDINEKLF

clone size: NA
V gene: TRBV11-2
CDR3 protein: ASSSATLSYEQY

clone size: once
V gene: TRBV9
CDR3 protein: ASSAVGRAEQY

clone size: NA
V gene: TRBV11-2
CDR3 protein: ASSGGLGREQY

clone size: NA
V gene: TRBV19
CDR3 protein: ASSMGTQQDEQF

clone size: NA
V gene: TRBV19
CDR3 protein: ASAAGTGDMNTEAF

clone size: NA
V gene: TRBV19
CDR3 protein: ASSLPGQGIAEAF

clone size: NA
V gene: TRBV13
CDR3 protein: ASSEGWGREQY

clone size: NA
V gene: TRBV6-1
CDR3 protein: ASSEQPSGGDEQY

clone size: NA
V gene: TRBV6-1
CDR3 protein: ASRLADVNYEQY

clone size: NA
V gene: TRBV6-6
CDR3 protein: ASSSSDGSNQPQH

clone size: NA
V gene: TRBV7-9
CDR3 protein: ASSLGGLYNEQF